This T cell receptor (beta chain) was captured by sequencing in a study of blood T cell repertoires in COVID-19. Study background: T cells, B-cell-depleted T cells, or PBMCs provided the cDNA or gDNA that served as material.

The junction had 16 bases not matched to a gene; V was cut back by 10 bases and J by 6 bases. The CDR3 has 15 residues. Germline CDR1 reads LNHDA; CDR2 reads SQIVND (reference sequence). How the authors handled the data: Estimation of nucleated cell counts relied on the amplification of reference gene primers. Method: immunoSEQ multiplex PCR; TCRdb's copy keeps in-frame clones and lacks some. The DNA was the basis for D and trimming; V, J and clone size are from that table. The profile covers tens of thousands of clones, with about 88% appearing a single time and approximately 9.2% taken by the ten largest.

J is TRBJ2-7 and V is TRBV19; 9 nucleotides line up with TRBD1. This sequence was found in a woman between 65 and 79 years old with active COVID-19. Sample: peripheral blood. The CDR3 bases are TGTGCCACCAAGGGCCGACAGGGGGACGGGAGCGAGCAGTACTTC. It encodes CATKGRQGDGSEQYF.